This T cell receptor (beta chain) was documented in a study of blood T cell repertoires in COVID-19. At the level of the study: The cDNA or gDNA used as material had been derived from T cells, B-cell-depleted T cells, or PBMCs.

The data were produced by immunoSEQ multiplex PCR, yet TCRdb's version contains in-frame clones alone and is incomplete. The repertoire holds some 150,000 clones, around 82% seen once, with 3.6% in the top ten. The age range of participants was 18 to 89 years, with residence in under 30 US areas. Participants' own reports of clinical history determined their cohort assignment. Sequencing was carried out using PBMCs or T cells enriched from blood (not recorded which). This TCR was recovered from a woman in her fifties or sixties in a cohort exposed to, infected with or recovered from COVID-19 (not recorded which).

The CDR3 region is CASEPRTGGNQPQHF. CDR3 coding DNA: TGTGCCAGCGAGCCCCGGACAGGAGGGAATCAGCCCCAGCATTTT. The V and J genes are TRBV28 and TRBJ1-5; 7 bases align to TRBD1. The CDR3 is made up of 15 amino acids. CDR1 is MDHEN, CDR2 SYDVKM, per germline. V lost 8 bases and J lost 4; bases outside the gene matches: 11.